Sequencing of this T cell receptor beta chain was carried out in a study of cytomegalovirus exposure and HLA in healthy donors listed by TCRdb under 2017. General notes on the study: An earlier analysis of roughly 610 of the donors reported 276 Gb of sequence data and 95 million to 120 million unique TCR beta sequences obtained from some 170 million T cells. An early release that covered about 600 HLA-typed donors contained approximately 290 gigabases of sequencing data and 65 million to 100 million unique TCR sequences. Of the approximately 400 genotyped donors, roughly 80% were placed in the genetic ancestry cluster associated with self-reported Caucasian donors. The study was designed to test whether signatures of past pathogen exposure could be identified by cataloging public T cell receptors. The study profiled the T cell repertoires of fewer than 850 subjects by immunosequencing and related them to cytomegalovirus serostatus. Besides the first cohort of roughly 660 subjects, a separate validation cohort made up of roughly 130 different subjects was used. High-throughput TCR immunosequencing, statistical association of individual TCRs with disease status, and machine learning were combined to predict cytomegalovirus infection status. A later analysis re-analyzed previously published TCR beta repertoires from about 730 donors and added high-resolution HLA genotyping to study TCR occurrence patterns. Rather than using new phenotypic data, the later analysis identified candidate immune exposures from TCR beta sequences and from how often those sequences occurred across donors. In an earlier analysis of 587 of the donors, high-throughput TCR beta sequencing was used to judge whether each TCR beta V gene segment behaved as functional or pseudogenic. Donor age, sex, ethnicity and CMV serostatus were collected together with the repertoire data. Genome-wide SNP genotypes for about three fifths of the roughly 700 donors were used in a later genetic analysis, which treated that subset as a discovery cohort. Every repertoire in the discovery cohort had been generated on one and the same sequencing platform. Both class I and class II loci were covered by HLA typing, at four-digit resolution. Typing coverage differed by locus: A, B, C, DRB1 and DQB1 were typed in roughly 629-630 donors, DQA1 in roughly 510, DPA1 in around 600, and DPB1 in around 440. A handful of DR-DQ haplotypes were handled as single units for association and clustering because linkage in the cohort was strong. Among approximately 370 genotyped donors of the cohort, an average of roughly 230,000 unique TCR beta nucleotide sequences was sequenced per donor, of which 15% to 20% were non-productive. Study-wide findings and limitations: Correlated functional status among segregating V segments might be attributable to linkage disequilibrium, but an unknown experimental factor could not be ruled out. The study gave a list of under 200 TCR beta chains associated with cytomegalovirus. A later analysis associated 15,000 to 20,000 TCR beta sequences with specific HLA alleles at a false discovery rate of 0.05. A later analysis found that TCR association rates varied across HLA loci, with DRB1 alleles showing the most associated TCRs and HLA-C alleles the fewest. Presence/absence analyses assumed roughly uniform sequencing depth across donors, an assumption that may not hold. Some IMGT-functional V segments, including TRBV6-2 and TRBV6-3, could not be told apart with the 87-base-pair reads, so those segments were excluded. Compared with equally common non-associated chains, HLA-associated TCR beta chains in a later analysis were more clonally expanded and had lower generation probabilities. An earlier analysis of some 560 of the donors showed that most TCR beta V segments appeared in productive rearrangements either about 87% or about 30% of the time, which broadly matched IMGT annotations. Because counts were too low, roughly 18 rarely observed V segments, including chromosome 9 orphons, were left out of the earlier analysis of several hundred of the donors. In a later genetic analysis, a missense DCLRE1C variant was associated with V-gene and J-gene trimming of TCR beta chains, and the association was replicated in an independent cohort. The classifier was reported to diagnose cytomegalovirus status with high specificity and sensitivity in both the original and validation cohorts. Strong co-occurrence of HLA alleles, especially DR and DQ, made assigning TCR associations to individual alleles difficult. According to the authors, the approach could potentially be generalized to other disease states and immunological phenotypes. In this cohort, only TCR beta chains were sequenced, and detectable features were limited by the absence of alpha or paired-chain data. A further reported finding was that TCR beta sequences accurately predicted the HLA-A and HLA-B alleles for most subjects in the first cohort. In vitro tests confirmed that three of the cytomegalovirus-associated TCR beta chains recognize cytomegalovirus antigens. A later genetic analysis reported fewer N-insertions in productive TCRs among donors in an Asian-associated ancestry cluster than the approximately 700-donor mean. According to a later analysis, parvovirus B19, influenza, CMV and Epstein-Barr virus appeared linked to several top co-occurrence clusters. The only immune exposure information available for the cohort was CMV serostatus. In a later analysis, most CMV-associated TCR beta chains were found to appear HLA-restricted, with HLA associations seemingly driven largely by CMV exposure. A group of highly shared sequence variants was considered likely to be a technical artifact of the sequencing pipeline. HLA typing was unavailable for some donors at each locus, so association tests used only the typed subset. Across donors, most TCR sequences were observed very rarely, whereas some public TCRs were present in many individuals.

The cohort comprised several hundred healthy bone marrow donors. At the time of sampling, every cohort member was nominally healthy, though immune exposures that went unrecorded were likely present. The donor was CMV seronegative and was included in the group of over 300 seronegative cohort members. A peripheral blood sample was provided by each donor, and peripheral blood mononuclear cells were used for TCR beta sequencing. The Qiagen DNeasy Blood Extraction Kit was used to extract genomic DNA from the blood cell samples. Libraries came from the immunoSEQ multiplex PCR assay. The multiplex PCR relied on a mix of 60 forward primers for TCR Vbeta segments and 13 reverse primers for TCR Jbeta segments. The CDR3 region of rearranged TCR beta genes was amplified from genomic DNA with a multiplex PCR assay. The Illumina HiSeq System was used to sequence the amplified TCR beta libraries as 87-base-pair reads. The original methods were these. A later analysis tallied tens of millions of unique TCR beta chains across the 600 to 700 repertoires, and around 9.9 million of those chains were shared by two or more donors. A nearest-neighbor algorithm error-corrected the raw reads and collapsed the reads into unique sequences, merging closely related sequences to remove PCR and sequencing errors. CDR3 sequences were aligned to IMGT reference sequences to assign V, D and J gene segments. For a sequence to be retained, at least a six-nucleotide match to both a V gene segment and a J gene segment was required. Rearrangements were classified as productive when the CDR3 lacked stop codons and remained in frame with V and J, and all other rearrangements were classified as non-productive. CDR3 was defined by IMGT convention, running from the second conserved V-encoded cysteine to the conserved J-encoded phenylalanine. In an earlier analysis of 550 to 650 of the donors, sequences lacking an unambiguous match to a single V gene segment were excluded. In an earlier analysis of several hundred of the donors, V segments were called functional above 56.7% productive rearrangements and were called segregating when the between-donor standard deviation exceeded 5%. To diagnose cytomegalovirus status from the catalog of TCR beta chain sequences, a statistical classification framework was built. In a later analysis, V and J genes were assigned by comparing TCR nucleotide sequences against IMGT/GENE-DB human TR gene sequences. Using the TCRdist pipeline, a later analysis assigned CDR3 sequences along with most-parsimonious VDJ recombination scenarios. A later analysis defined each TCR beta chain by its CDR3 amino acid sequence plus V-gene family, and excluded reads lacking a unique V-gene family. A later analysis removed 500 to 600 highly shared, low-generation-probability nucleotide sequences to deal with suspected cross-contamination and a sequencing artifact. A later analysis calculated a clonal expansion index for each public chain from normalized within-repertoire ranks of inferred template counts. In a later analysis, generation probabilities were computed using a VDJ recombination model fitted to out-of-frame rearrangements, and the results were checked against IGoR. In a later analysis, TCR-TCR, TCR-HLA and TCR-CMV co-occurrence was scored with hypergeometric tests, and a repertoire-size bias correction was applied to TCR pairs. A later analysis estimated false discovery rates by permuting HLA or CMV assignments 20 times. In a later analysis, co-occurring TCRs were grouped using DBSCAN, and TCRdist sequence similarity was added for clustering within HLA-allele-positive subsets. Repertoires with fewer than 30,000 or more than 120,000 public chains, plus five repertoires with anomalous nucleotide sharing, were excluded from co-occurrence clustering. This is the immuneACCESS table as TCRdb keeps it, with only in-frame sequences that have V and J called. A part of the clones is gone; compared with another copy, unresolved V genes explain less than half, and the rest is unexplained. That table furnishes V, J and clone size, whereas the DNA furnished D and trimming. The sample data list 120,000 to 150,000 clones, and more than 75% of these were observed just once. The top ten clonotypes cover over 3% of the sample.

The CDR3 runs 17 amino acids, cysteine and phenylalanine included. The read is trimmed to its CDR3 DNA, 51 bases read in frame from base 1. The junction shows trimming of 0 bases on V and 3 bases on J, plus 13 bases between the germline ends. CDR1 and CDR2, per the germline V gene, are SGHRS and YFSETQ. Details on this clone: Its antigen is unknown. Per-nucleotide qualities are absent, and no much larger clonotype sits a single base away.

Recombination linked TRBV5-1 to TRBJ2-6; the D gene is perhaps TRBD2, on 6 matching bases. The specimen sequenced was PBMCs. The receptor was derived from a female donor in good health and CMV-seronegative. The sequence in DNA is TGCGCCAGCAGCTTGGGGGCGGGGCGCGGTGGGGCCAACGTCCTGACTTTC. It encodes CASSLGAGRGGANVLTF.